These 15 T cell receptor beta chains were sequenced from one sample in a study of control samples from healthy donors and cancer patients. TCRdb's copy holds only in-frame clones and misses some; the assay was immunoSEQ multiplex PCR. This sample carries around 50,000 clones, 75% to 95% of them seen once, and the ten largest clones take about 0.91%. What was sequenced was PBMCs. The receptors come from a man aged 25-45 years with colorectal cancer.

To note about this clone: The same CDR3 also results from other DNA sequences found in this sample. This sequence joins TRBV9 and TRBJ2-5; possible D gene TRBD1, 6 bases. The CDR3 contains 14 residues. V shed 4 bases and J shed 6 bases, with 16 bases lying between them. Looked up from germline, CDR1 is SGDLS and CDR2 is YYNGEE. The CDR3 region has the DNA TGTGCCAGCAGCCCAGGATGGGGGCTGAAGACCCAGTACTTC. Amino acid sequence: CASSPGWGLKTQYF. The variable domain in full, with the rest retrieved from reference TRBV9 and TRBJ2-5, is DSGVTQTPKHLITATGQRVTLRCSPRSGDLSVYWYQQSLDQGLQFLIQYYNGEERAKGNILERFSAQQFPDLHSELNLSSLELGDSALYFCASSPGWGLKTQYFGPGTRLLVL.

This clone occurred once. V usage is TRBV5-1 and J usage is TRBJ1-2, with D tentatively TRBD1 (6 bases). Germline V CDR1 and CDR2: SGHRS, YFSETQ. The CDR3 consists of 11 residues. Trimming pared 2 bases from V and 9 bases from J, leaving 8 bases between. In DNA form, the CDR3 reads TGCGCCAGCAGCTTACAGGGACGCTACACCTTC. This gives the protein CASSLQGRYTF.

The chain carries TRBV18 and TRBJ1-2, with D unresolved. This CDR3 is 14 amino acids long. V lost 3 bases, J lost 2 bases, and 10 bases lay in between. Germline-derived CDR1 and CDR2 are KGHSH and LQKENI. The CDR3 spells CASSPLTRNYGYTF. For the CDR3, the DNA is TGTGCCAGCTCACCCCTGACAAGAAACTATGGCTACACCTTC. Looking up the rest from reference TRBV18 and TRBJ1-2 gives the full variable domain: NAGVMQNPRHLVRRRGQEARLRCSPMKGHSHVYWYRQLPEEGLKFMVYLQKENIIDESGMPKERFSAEFPKEGPSILRIQQVVRGDSAAYFCASSPLTRNYGYTFGSGTRLTVV.

The genes are TRBV9 and TRBJ1-5; D unresolved. Germline V CDR1 and CDR2: SGDLS, YYNGEE. This CDR3 is built from 14 residues. The germline V and J ends were trimmed by 3 bases and 2 bases, with 9 bases remaining between them. The CDR3 region has the DNA TGTGCCAGCAGCGCTGATTTGGGCAATCAGCCCCAGCATTTT. The encoded protein is CASSADLGNQPQHF.

The rearrangement uses TRBV3-1 (or the pseudogene TRBV3-2) and TRBJ1-5; 8 bases fit TRBD1. CDR1 and CDR2 (germline): LGHDT, YNNKEL (reference sequence). The CDR3 runs 21 residues. V lost 4 bases, J lost 1 base, and 21 bases stayed unmatched. CDR3 residues: CASSPQNATGTGVRSNQPQHF. DNA of the CDR3: TGTGCCAGCAGCCCCCAAAACGCGACCGGGACAGGCGTAAGGAGCAATCAGCCCCAGCATTTT.

The chain employs TRBV19 and TRBJ2-2; 8 bases line up with TRBD1. The CDR3 length is 15 residues. V lost 1 base, J lost 5 bases, and 3 bases stayed unmatched. The germline V gene has CDR1 LNHDA and CDR2 SQIVND (reference sequence). CDR3 sequence (DNA): TGTGCCAGTAGTATAGGGGACAGGCGGACCGGGGAGCTGTTTTTT. As protein: CASSIGDRRTGELFF.

V is TRBV29-1 and J is TRBJ2-3; 7 bases are shared with TRBD1. Trimming removed 8 bases from V and 2 bases from J; junction bases left unmatched: 13. The germline V gene encodes CDR1 SQVTM and CDR2 ANQGSEA. This CDR3 spans 15 amino acids. The CDR3 DNA sequence: TGCAGCATCTCGGGACAGTTTACAACCACAGATACGCAGTATTTT. It yields the protein CSISGQFTTTDTQYF.

A single count supports this clone. The chain employs TRBV5-5 and TRBJ2-1; 7 bases agree with TRBD2. The V gene's germline CDR1 is SGHKS and CDR2 YYEKEE (reference sequence). V was pared by 0 bases and J by 2 bases, with 8 bases of the junction left unmatched. This CDR3 is 17 amino acids long. The CDR3 sequence: CASSLGLARGAYNEQFF. CDR3 in DNA: TGTGCCAGCAGCTTGGGGCTGGCCCGGGGGGCCTACAATGAGCAGTTCTTC.

The chain is built from TRBV7-2 and TRBJ1-5; D call uncertain. V gave up 1 base and J gave up 3 bases, with 4 bases separating them. Germline V gene data show CDR1 as SGHTA and CDR2 as FQGNSA. This CDR3 has 13 residues. Here the CDR3 DNA reads TGTGCCAGCAGCTTAGGGATCAATCAGCCCCAGCATTTT. Protein sequence: CASSLGINQPQHF.

The CDR3 sequence: CASSLWTAREKLFF. CDR3 DNA sequence: TGTGCCAGCAGCTTGTGGACAGCCCGTGAAAAACTGTTTTTT. This sequence joins TRBV5-6 and TRBJ1-4; tentatively, D is TRBD1 (6 bases). The CDR3 has 14 amino acids. Germline CDR1 is SGHDT and CDR2 is YYEEEE. The ends were cut back, 1 base at V and 7 bases at J, with 11 bases in the middle. The full variable domain, with the rest looked up from reference TRBV5-6 and TRBJ1-4, is DAGVTQSPTHLIKTRGQQVTLRCSPKSGHDTVSWYQQALGQGPQFIFQYYEEEERQRGNFPDRFSGHQFPNYSSELNVNALLLGDSALYLCASSLWTAREKLFFGSGTQLSVL.

This clone was counted only a few times. The rearrangement uses TRBV4-3 and TRBJ1-2; D is unclear. Trimming shortened V by 0 bases and J by 4 bases, and 9 bases separated the two germline ends. CDR3 length: 14 amino acids. Germline CDR1 is LGHNA and CDR2 is YSLEER. The CDR3 protein is CASSQDRTSYGYTF. CDR3 coding DNA: TGCGCCAGCAGCCAAGACAGAACCTCCTATGGCTACACCTTC.

The V call is TRBV5-1, the J call TRBJ1-1; 10 nucleotides align to TRBD1. With V trimmed by 3 bases and J by 5 bases, 7 bases remained unmatched. The CDR3 runs 15 residues. Germline values: CDR1 SGHRS, CDR2 YFSETQ. The CDR3 coding sequence is TGCGCCAGCAGCTCTGGGACAGGGGAGGGGACTGAAGCTTTCTTT. Its protein is CASSSGTGEGTEAFF. The full variable domain, its missing parts supplied by reference TRBV5-1 and TRBJ1-1, is KAGVTQTPRYLIKTRGQQVTLSCSPISGHRSVSWYQQTPGQGLQFLFEYFSETQRNKGNFPGRFSGRQFSNSRSEMNVSTLELGDSALYLCASSSGTGEGTEAFFGQGTRLTVV.

The chain joins TRBV10-3 to TRBJ1-1, with D possibly matching TRBD1 (6 bases). This CDR3 is 18 amino acids long. CDR1 is ENHRY and CDR2 is SYGVKD in the germline V gene. V gave up 2 bases and J gave up 1 base, with 20 bases separating them. This CDR3 reads CAISEPTHLRGSNTEAFF. CDR3 nucleotide sequence: TGTGCCATCAGTGAGCCCACCCACCTAAGGGGGTCGAACACTGAAGCTTTCTTT.

This clone has a single count. Here the CDR3 DNA reads TGTGCCACCAGTGGGATTTCGGGACAGGGCTACGAGCAGTACTTC. Protein: CATSGISGQGYEQYF. This sequence joins TRBV24-1 and TRBJ2-7; 9 bases map to TRBD1. J gave up 3 bases and V 5 bases, and 7 bases lay outside the gene matches. There are 15 residues in the CDR3. Germline assignment: CDR1 KGHDR and CDR2 SFDVKD.

The V and J genes are TRBV9 and TRBJ1-2, with 8 bases fitting TRBD1. With 4 bases clipped from V and 1 base from J, the junction kept 9 bases outside the gene matches. Germline values: CDR1 SGDLS, CDR2 YYNGEE. This CDR3 spans 16 amino acids. Written as DNA, the CDR3 is TGTGCCAGCAGCCCTAGGGGACAGGCTCTTAACTATGGCTACACCTTC. Protein sequence: CASSPRGQALNYGYTF.